The rows below give T cell receptor beta chains drawn from one sample of a study of identifying expanded T cells in peripheral blood. Method: immunoSEQ multiplex PCR; TCRdb's copy keeps in-frame clones and lacks some. The sample holds about 58,000 clones, about nine tenths seen once. The sequencing input was blood. The receptors were gathered from a person aged 18 to 75 in good health. Both conserved end residues are part of each CDR3.

j_gene: TRBJ2-1
v_gene: TRBV28
CDR3aa: CASTTADRNADEQFF

j_gene: TRBJ2-7
v_gene: TRBV29-1
CDR3aa: CSVADIPRAYEQYF

j_gene: TRBJ1-1
v_gene: TRBV28
CDR3aa: CASSLPNSRYTEAFF

j_gene: TRBJ2-7
v_gene: TRBV19
CDR3aa: CASSSGTGAYEQYF

j_gene: TRBJ2-7
v_gene: TRBV9
CDR3aa: CASSVVANSYEQYF

j_gene: TRBJ2-7
v_gene: TRBV5-1
CDR3aa: CASSHAGTSVEQYF

j_gene: TRBJ1-5
v_gene: TRBV7-8
CDR3aa: CASSLTGGEGQPQHF

j_gene: .
v_gene: TRBV5-1
CDR3aa: CASSLAGVYEQYF

j_gene: TRBJ1-5
v_gene: TRBV10-3
CDR3aa: CAISEREDQPQHF

j_gene: TRBJ2-5
v_gene: TRBV6-5
CDR3aa: CASSPFGETQYF

j_gene: TRBJ2-1
v_gene: TRBV5-1
CDR3aa: CASSFRDAISNEQFF

j_gene: TRBJ2-1
v_gene: TRBV10-1
CDR3aa: CASSEGGNEQFF

j_gene: TRBJ2-2
v_gene: TRBV2
CDR3aa: CASSGSSSGELFF

j_gene: TRBJ2-7
v_gene: TRBV4-3
CDR3aa: CASSQEFGGWSEQYF

j_gene: TRBJ2-7
v_gene: TRBV7-3
CDR3aa: CASSGDRAFFNYEQYF

j_gene: TRBJ1-5
v_gene: TRBV10-1
CDR3aa: CAPRVAQHF

j_gene: TRBJ1-5
v_gene: TRBV28
CDR3aa: CASSLISGFGNQPQHF

j_gene: TRBJ2-5
v_gene: TRBV6-5
CDR3aa: CASNRPQETQYF

j_gene: TRBJ2-3
v_gene: TRBV6-5
CDR3aa: CASSSGLETDTQYF

j_gene: TRBJ2-3
v_gene: TRBV7-9
CDR3aa: CASSPDVPSTDTQYF

j_gene: TRBJ2-6
v_gene: TRBV7-2
CDR3aa: CASSFQDRARSGANVLTF

j_gene: TRBJ2-6
v_gene: TRBV6-5
CDR3aa: CASSLGVSGANVLTF

j_gene: TRBJ2-1
v_gene: TRBV20-1
CDR3aa: CSASNNNEQFF

j_gene: TRBJ1-5
v_gene: TRBV30
CDR3aa: CAWSVTDRVYQPQHF

j_gene: TRBJ1-2
v_gene: TRBV4-3
CDR3aa: CASSQQVFSGDGYTF

j_gene: TRBJ2-7
v_gene: TRBV6-1
CDR3aa: CASESPRLYEQYF

j_gene: TRBJ2-5
v_gene: TRBV7-7
CDR3aa: CASSFDIQETQYF

j_gene: TRBJ2-4
v_gene: TRBV27
CDR3aa: CAGLVRTGREAKNIQYF

j_gene: TRBJ1-1
v_gene: TRBV10-3
CDR3aa: CAISDISPPGEAFF

j_gene: TRBJ2-7
v_gene: TRBV27
CDR3aa: CASSHRQVAYEQYF

j_gene: TRBJ2-1
v_gene: TRBV27
CDR3aa: CASSLALGYNEQFF

j_gene: TRBJ2-5
v_gene: TRBV30
CDR3aa: CAAHGGSGETQYF

j_gene: TRBJ1-2
v_gene: TRBV6-5
CDR3aa: CASSYQGQVGYTF

j_gene: TRBJ2-7
v_gene: TRBV4-2
CDR3aa: CASRPRDGDWSDYEQYF

j_gene: TRBJ2-2
v_gene: TRBV4-2
CDR3aa: CASSQDPGLSGELFF

j_gene: TRBJ2-7
v_gene: TRBV15
CDR3aa: CATSPRTSGLYEQYF

j_gene: TRBJ1-3
v_gene: TRBV7-9
CDR3aa: CASSLGSGIRNTIYF

j_gene: TRBJ2-7
v_gene: TRBV21-1
CDR3aa: CASRGQRENSYEQYF

j_gene: TRBJ1-1
v_gene: TRBV6-5
CDR3aa: CASTLKGGGSTEAFF

j_gene: TRBJ2-7
v_gene: TRBV6-5
CDR3aa: CASRLGTGSYEQYF

j_gene: TRBJ2-1
v_gene: TRBV6-1
CDR3aa: CASSLVNEQFF

j_gene: TRBJ2-7
v_gene: TRBV10-3
CDR3aa: CAISESRYEQYF

j_gene: TRBJ1-1
v_gene: TRBV7-2
CDR3aa: CASSSGVGTEAFF

j_gene: TRBJ1-2
v_gene: TRBV7-9
CDR3aa: CASSLTGTGHYGYTF

j_gene: TRBJ1-1
v_gene: TRBV5-1
CDR3aa: CASSLQTSNTEAFF

j_gene: TRBJ1-1
v_gene: TRBV2
CDR3aa: CAGKPGGTEAFF

j_gene: TRBJ2-7
v_gene: TRBV4-1
CDR3aa: CASSQDPSGRAYEQYF

j_gene: TRBJ1-1
v_gene: TRBV28
CDR3aa: CASSPGKGVNTEAFF

j_gene: TRBJ1-1
v_gene: TRBV9
CDR3aa: CASSGDSEAFF

j_gene: TRBJ2-2
v_gene: TRBV29-1
CDR3aa: CSARRGPNTGELFF

j_gene: TRBJ2-1
v_gene: TRBV11-3
CDR3aa: CASSRSGTSYNEQFF

j_gene: TRBJ2-2
v_gene: TRBV28
CDR3aa: CASSQVGSTNTGELFF

j_gene: TRBJ2-5
v_gene: TRBV25-1
CDR3aa: CASSLGGLAVQETQYF